Listed below are T cell receptor beta chains from one sample, sequenced in a study of cytomegalovirus exposure and HLA in healthy donors. The method was immunoSEQ multiplex PCR; TCRdb's version includes in-frame clones alone and lacks a portion of them. The table has roughly 180,000 clones, 80% to 90% seen once. Material: PBMCs. These receptor sequences come from a man aged 18 to 30 in good health and CMV-seropositive. Both conserved end residues are part of each CDR3. D genes are given only for firm matches. Size values are once, few and many counts, or a class for expanded clones, and some rows have none.

j_gene: TRBJ2-5
v_gene: TRBV18
abundance: NA
d_gene: NA
len: 14
CDR3aa: CASSPSNGRETQYF
CDR3nt: TGTGCCAGCTCACCGTCCAATGGCAGAGAGACCCAGTACTTC

j_gene: TRBJ1-2
v_gene: TRBV6-4
abundance: NA
d_gene: NA
len: 13
CDR3aa: CASSLGYNYGYTF
CDR3nt: TGTGCCAGCAGTCTAGGCTATAACTATGGCTACACCTTC

j_gene: TRBJ2-3
v_gene: TRBV6-1
abundance: NA
d_gene: NA
len: 16
CDR3aa: CASSAAPGYSTDTQYF
CDR3nt: TGTGCCAGCAGTGCCGCCCCAGGGTACTCCACAGATACGCAGTATTTT

j_gene: TRBJ2-7
v_gene: TRBV4-1
abundance: NA
d_gene: TRBD1
len: 15
CDR3aa: CASSQVDRAVGEQYF
CDR3nt: TGCGCCAGCAGCCAGGTTGACAGGGCCGTAGGGGAGCAGTACTTC

j_gene: TRBJ2-7
v_gene: TRBV5-6
abundance: NA
d_gene: NA
len: 13
CDR3aa: CASSLKAIYEQYF
CDR3nt: TGTGCCAGCAGCCTAAAAGCGATTTACGAGCAGTACTTC

j_gene: TRBJ2-5
v_gene: TRBV11-2
abundance: NA
d_gene: NA
len: 13
CDR3aa: CASSSGTQETQYF
CDR3nt: TGTGCCAGCAGCTCCGGGACTCAAGAGACCCAGTACTTC

j_gene: TRBJ2-1
v_gene: TRBV9
abundance: NA
d_gene: NA
len: 17
CDR3aa: CASSVASRGKGKDEQFF
CDR3nt: TGTGCCAGCAGCGTAGCTTCCCGAGGTAAAGGTAAGGATGAGCAGTTCTTC

j_gene: TRBJ1-1
v_gene: TRBV4-1
abundance: NA
d_gene: NA
len: 17
CDR3aa: CASSQDPKKTGYSKAFF
CDR3nt: TGCGCCAGCAGCCAAGATCCAAAAAAAACAGGGTATTCGAAAGCTTTCTTT

j_gene: TRBJ1-2
v_gene: TRBV2
abundance: once
d_gene: NA
len: 14
CDR3aa: CASSRMAEAYGYTF
CDR3nt: TGTGCCAGCAGCCGCATGGCAGAGGCTTATGGCTACACCTTC

j_gene: TRBJ2-3
v_gene: TRBV5-1
abundance: NA
d_gene: TRBD2
len: 14
CDR3aa: CASSLTSTTDTQYF
CDR3nt: TGCGCCAGCAGCCTGACTAGCACCACAGATACGCAGTATTTT

j_gene: TRBJ1-1
v_gene: TRBV10-1
abundance: NA
d_gene: NA
len: 14
CDR3aa: CASSEYQGNTEAFF
CDR3nt: TGCGCCAGCAGTGAGTACCAGGGGAACACTGAAGCTTTCTTT

j_gene: TRBJ1-2
v_gene: TRBV19
abundance: NA
d_gene: NA
len: 12
CDR3aa: CASSIDRGGYTF
CDR3nt: TGTGCCAGTAGTATAGATAGGGGCGGCTACACCTTC

j_gene: TRBJ2-1
v_gene: TRBV7-8
abundance: once
d_gene: TRBD2
len: 16
CDR3aa: CASIGLAGGLFNEQFF
CDR3nt: TGTGCCAGCATCGGACTAGCGGGGGGGCTATTTAATGAGCAGTTCTTC

j_gene: TRBJ2-6
v_gene: TRBV11-2
abundance: NA
d_gene: TRBD2
len: 17
CDR3aa: CASRTWGGASGANVLTF
CDR3nt: TGTGCCAGTAGAACCTGGGGGGGTGCCTCTGGGGCCAACGTCCTGACTTTC

j_gene: TRBJ1-4
v_gene: TRBV6-5
abundance: NA
d_gene: TRBD1
len: 15
CDR3aa: CASSADRVFNEKLFF
CDR3nt: TGTGCCAGCAGTGCCGACAGGGTATTTAATGAAAAACTGTTTTTT

j_gene: TRBJ2-7
v_gene: TRBV5-6
abundance: NA
d_gene: TRBD1
len: 15
CDR3aa: CASSLPGQGLYEQYF
CDR3nt: TGTGCCAGCAGCTTGCCGGGACAGGGACTCTACGAGCAGTACTTC

j_gene: TRBJ1-1
v_gene: TRBV11-2
abundance: NA
d_gene: NA
len: 13
CDR3aa: CASSTEVNTEAFF
CDR3nt: TGTGCCAGCAGCACAGAAGTAAACACTGAAGCTTTCTTT

j_gene: TRBJ2-7
v_gene: TRBV7-8
abundance: NA
d_gene: TRBD1
len: 16
CDR3aa: CASSQRQGFGSYEQYF
CDR3nt: TGTGCCAGCAGCCAGCGACAGGGCTTCGGCTCCTACGAGCAGTACTTC

j_gene: TRBJ2-3
v_gene: TRBV27
abundance: NA
d_gene: TRBD2
len: 17
CDR3aa: CASSFFFGGLREGTQYF
CDR3nt: TGTGCCAGCAGTTTTTTCTTCGGTGGACTGCGGGAGGGTACGCAGTATTTT

j_gene: TRBJ1-1
v_gene: TRBV12-5
abundance: few
d_gene: NA
len: 14
CDR3aa: CASAVQTLNTEAFF
CDR3nt: TGTGCTAGTGCCGTACAGACGCTGAACACTGAAGCTTTCTTT

j_gene: TRBJ2-3
v_gene: TRBV10-3
abundance: NA
d_gene: NA
len: 18
CDR3aa: CAISEPFGWGGLADTQYF
CDR3nt: TGTGCCATCAGTGAGCCCTTCGGGTGGGGGGGCCTGGCAGATACGCAGTATTTT

j_gene: TRBJ2-5
v_gene: TRBV5-8
abundance: NA
d_gene: NA
len: 18
CDR3aa: CASSFYRPGSPTFETQYF
CDR3nt: TGTGCCAGCAGCTTCTACCGTCCGGGGTCCCCCACGTTTGAGACCCAGTACTTC

j_gene: TRBJ1-5
v_gene: TRBV6-5
abundance: NA
d_gene: NA
len: 15
CDR3aa: CASSYHPQGDQPQHF
CDR3nt: TGTGCCAGCAGTTACCATCCACAGGGAGATCAGCCCCAGCATTTT

j_gene: TRBJ1-2
v_gene: TRBV27
abundance: NA
d_gene: NA
len: 17
CDR3aa: CASSLSNLPGQTYGYTF
CDR3nt: TGTGCCAGCAGTTTATCGAATTTACCCGGACAGACCTATGGCTACACCTTC

j_gene: TRBJ1-6
v_gene: TRBV30
abundance: NA
d_gene: NA
len: 14
CDR3aa: CAWSGQSYNSPLHF
CDR3nt: TGTGCCTGGAGTGGACAGAGCTATAATTCACCCCTCCACTTT

j_gene: TRBJ2-1
v_gene: TRBV7-2
abundance: NA
d_gene: TRBD1
len: 15
CDR3aa: CASSITGTGRGEQFF
CDR3nt: TGTGCCAGCAGCATTACCGGGACAGGGAGGGGGGAGCAGTTCTTC

j_gene: TRBJ1-1
v_gene: TRBV6-1
abundance: NA
d_gene: TRBD1
len: 14
CDR3aa: CASSEEGANTEAFF
CDR3nt: TGTGCCAGCAGTGAAGAGGGGGCGAACACTGAAGCTTTCTTT

j_gene: TRBJ1-2
v_gene: TRBV2
abundance: NA
d_gene: NA
len: 15
CDR3aa: CASSPWTDTNYGYTF
CDR3nt: TGTGCCAGCAGCCCGTGGACAGATACTAACTATGGCTACACCTTC

j_gene: TRBJ1-3
v_gene: TRBV18
abundance: NA
d_gene: TRBD1
len: 16
CDR3aa: CASSDRDRASGNTIYF
CDR3nt: TGTGCCAGCTCAGACCGGGACAGGGCTTCCGGAAACACCATATATTTT

j_gene: TRBJ1-2
v_gene: TRBV6-5
abundance: NA
d_gene: NA
len: 16
CDR3aa: CASSYSPGALSYGYTF
CDR3nt: TGTGCCAGCAGTTACTCGCCGGGAGCCCTTTCCTATGGCTACACCTTC

j_gene: TRBJ2-5
v_gene: TRBV20-1
abundance: NA
d_gene: NA
len: 11
CDR3aa: CSSRWVETQYF
CDR3nt: TGCAGTTCGAGGTGGGTGGAGACCCAGTACTTC

j_gene: TRBJ2-5
v_gene: TRBV29-1
abundance: NA
d_gene: NA
len: 10
CDR3aa: CSVSVETQYF
CDR3nt: TGCAGCGTTTCTGTAGAGACCCAGTACTTC

j_gene: TRBJ1-2
v_gene: TRBV2
abundance: NA
d_gene: NA
len: 14
CDR3aa: CASSESHGPDGYTF
CDR3nt: TGTGCCAGCAGTGAAAGTCACGGTCCGGATGGCTACACCTTC

j_gene: TRBJ1-2
v_gene: TRBV5-1
abundance: NA
d_gene: TRBD1
len: 14
CDR3aa: CASSTTGGNYGYTF
CDR3nt: TGCGCCAGCAGCACGACAGGGGGGAACTATGGCTACACCTTC

j_gene: TRBJ2-7
v_gene: TRBV29-1
abundance: NA
d_gene: TRBD1
len: 13
CDR3aa: CSATDRGSYEQYF
CDR3nt: TGCAGCGCGACGGACAGGGGATCCTACGAGCAGTACTTC

j_gene: TRBJ2-3
v_gene: TRBV5-6
abundance: NA
d_gene: TRBD1
len: 14
CDR3aa: CASRPAGGRGTQYF
CDR3nt: TGTGCCAGCAGGCCAGCAGGGGGCCGGGGTACGCAGTATTTT

j_gene: TRBJ2-5
v_gene: TRBV6-1
abundance: NA
d_gene: NA
len: 13
CDR3aa: CASEKGLRETQYF
CDR3nt: TGTGCCAGCGAGAAGGGACTCCGAGAGACCCAGTACTTC

j_gene: TRBJ2-6
v_gene: TRBV9
abundance: NA
d_gene: NA
len: 16
CDR3aa: CASSSWGQSGANVLTF
CDR3nt: TGTGCCAGCAGCTCCTGGGGCCAGTCTGGGGCCAACGTCCTGACTTTC

j_gene: TRBJ2-1
v_gene: TRBV7-2
abundance: NA
d_gene: TRBD1
len: 13
CDR3aa: CASSGGAHNEQFF
CDR3nt: TGTGCCAGCTCAGGGGGCGCCCACAATGAGCAGTTCTTC

j_gene: TRBJ2-5
v_gene: TRBV30
abundance: NA
d_gene: NA
len: 13
CDR3aa: CAWSATVHETQYF
CDR3nt: TGTGCCTGGAGTGCGACAGTTCATGAGACCCAGTACTTC

j_gene: TRBJ1-6
v_gene: TRBV2
abundance: NA
d_gene: NA
len: 16
CDR3aa: CASSELGSSYNSPLHF
CDR3nt: TGTGCCAGCAGTGAACTGGGCAGCTCCTATAATTCACCCCTCCACTTT

j_gene: TRBJ1-1
v_gene: TRBV11-2
abundance: NA
d_gene: NA
len: 10
CDR3aa: CASRQNEAFF
CDR3nt: TGTGCCAGCAGACAGAATGAAGCTTTCTTT

j_gene: TRBJ2-5
v_gene: TRBV5-5
abundance: NA
d_gene: NA
len: 13
CDR3aa: CASSLEQGETQYF
CDR3nt: TGTGCCAGCAGCTTGGAACAGGGAGAGACCCAGTACTTC

j_gene: TRBJ1-1
v_gene: TRBV7-9
abundance: few
d_gene: NA
len: 12
CDR3aa: CASSLASTEAFF
CDR3nt: TGTGCCAGCAGCTTAGCGAGCACTGAAGCTTTCTTT

j_gene: TRBJ2-1
v_gene: TRBV27
abundance: NA
d_gene: NA
len: 12
CDR3aa: CASSLGGNEQFF
CDR3nt: TGTGCCAGCAGTTTAGGAGGGAATGAGCAGTTCTTC

j_gene: TRBJ1-6
v_gene: TRBV5-4
abundance: NA
d_gene: NA
len: 16
CDR3aa: CASSSGGWGDNSPLHF
CDR3nt: TGTGCCAGCAGCTCGGGAGGTTGGGGGGATAATTCACCCCTCCACTTT

j_gene: TRBJ1-5
v_gene: TRBV10-2
abundance: NA
d_gene: NA
len: 16
CDR3aa: CASSESLRETGQPQHF
CDR3nt: TGCGCCAGCAGTGAGTCTCTGAGGGAGACTGGACAGCCCCAGCATTTT

j_gene: TRBJ1-1
v_gene: TRBV19
abundance: NA
d_gene: NA
len: 14
CDR3aa: CASSHRSMNTEAFF
CDR3nt: TGTGCCAGTAGTCACAGGAGCATGAACACTGAAGCTTTCTTT

j_gene: TRBJ2-1
v_gene: TRBV29-1
abundance: NA
d_gene: NA
len: 13
CDR3aa: CSVAPDSYNEQFF
CDR3nt: TGCAGCGTTGCCCCAGACAGTTACAATGAGCAGTTCTTC

j_gene: TRBJ2-5
v_gene: TRBV4-1
abundance: NA
d_gene: NA
len: 13
CDR3aa: CASSHPGTETQYF
CDR3nt: TGCGCCAGCAGCCATCCAGGAACAGAGACCCAGTACTTC

j_gene: TRBJ1-1
v_gene: TRBV4-3
abundance: NA
d_gene: TRBD1
len: 14
CDR3aa: CASSQRQGDTEAFF
CDR3nt: TGCGCCAGCAGCCAAAGGCAGGGGGACACTGAAGCTTTCTTT

j_gene: TRBJ1-3
v_gene: TRBV5-4
abundance: once
d_gene: NA
len: 15
CDR3aa: CASSPDSNSGNTIYF
CDR3nt: TGTGCCAGCAGCCCGGACTCAAATTCGGGAAACACCATATATTTT

j_gene: TRBJ2-5
v_gene: TRBV27
abundance: NA
d_gene: TRBD2
len: 17
CDR3aa: CASSPGLAGGPRETQYF
CDR3nt: TGTGCCAGCAGTCCAGGACTAGCGGGGGGGCCGAGAGAGACCCAGTACTTC

j_gene: TRBJ2-6
v_gene: TRBV10-2
abundance: NA
d_gene: NA
len: 13
CDR3aa: CASSRAGANVLTF
CDR3nt: TGCGCCAGCAGCAGGGCTGGGGCCAACGTCCTGACTTTC

j_gene: TRBJ2-1
v_gene: TRBV7-2
abundance: NA
d_gene: NA
len: 12
CDR3aa: CASSPGAFGQFF
CDR3nt: TGTGCCAGCAGCCCTGGGGCTTTTGGGCAGTTCTTC

j_gene: TRBJ2-3
v_gene: TRBV29-1
abundance: NA
d_gene: TRBD1
len: 13
CDR3aa: CSVNTGGPDTQYF
CDR3nt: TGCAGCGTTAATACAGGGGGACCAGATACGCAGTATTTT

j_gene: TRBJ2-7
v_gene: TRBV18
abundance: once
d_gene: NA
len: 13
CDR3aa: CASSPPSSYEQYF
CDR3nt: TGTGCCAGCTCACCACCTTCTAGCTACGAGCAGTACTTC

j_gene: TRBJ1-4
v_gene: TRBV5-6
abundance: NA
d_gene: NA
len: 14
CDR3aa: CASSFGGAGEKLFF
CDR3nt: TGTGCCAGCAGCTTCGGGGGGGCAGGTGAAAAACTGTTTTTT

j_gene: TRBJ1-3
v_gene: TRBV7-8
abundance: NA
d_gene: TRBD1
len: 16
CDR3aa: CASSPRTGSSGNTIYF
CDR3nt: TGTGCCAGCAGCCCAAGGACAGGCAGCTCTGGAAACACCATATATTTT